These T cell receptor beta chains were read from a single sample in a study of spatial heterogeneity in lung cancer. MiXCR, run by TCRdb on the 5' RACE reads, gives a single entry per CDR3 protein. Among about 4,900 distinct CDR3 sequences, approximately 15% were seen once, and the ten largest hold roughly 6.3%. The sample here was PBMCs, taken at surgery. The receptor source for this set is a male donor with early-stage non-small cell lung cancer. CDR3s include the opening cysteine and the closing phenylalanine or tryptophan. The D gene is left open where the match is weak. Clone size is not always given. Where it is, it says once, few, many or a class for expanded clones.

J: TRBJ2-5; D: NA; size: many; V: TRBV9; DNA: TGTGCCAGCAGCGTAGCAGGAGCAGACCAAGAGACCCAGTACTTC; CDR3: CASSVAGADQETQYF
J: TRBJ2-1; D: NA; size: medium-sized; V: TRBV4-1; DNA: TGCGCCAGCAGCCAAGAAAGGATCCGAGACAGAGAATCTCTCTCCTACAATGAGCAGTTCTTC; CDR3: CASSQERIRDRESLSYNEQFF
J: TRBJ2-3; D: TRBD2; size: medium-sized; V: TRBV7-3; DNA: TGTGCCAGCAGCTTAAACCCCAGCGGGACTGGGGGAGATACGCAGTATTTT; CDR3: CASSLNPSGTGGDTQYF
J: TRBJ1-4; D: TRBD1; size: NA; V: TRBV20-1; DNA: TGCAGTGCTGTCGACAGGGGGCCGGGTGAAAAACTGTTTTTT; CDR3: CSAVDRGPGEKLFF
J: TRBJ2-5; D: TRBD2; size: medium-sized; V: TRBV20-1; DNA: TGCAGTGCTAGCCCCCTGACTAGCGGGTCCCCGAGGGAGACCCAGTACTTC; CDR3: CSASPLTSGSPRETQYF
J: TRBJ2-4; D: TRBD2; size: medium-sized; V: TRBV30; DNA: TGTGCCTGGAGTGTGACTAGCGGGGGGGCCGAAAACATTCAGTACTTC; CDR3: CAWSVTSGGAENIQYF
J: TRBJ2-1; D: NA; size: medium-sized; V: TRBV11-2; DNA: TGTGCCAGCAGCTTGGGGCCGGGCCCTGAGCAGTTCTTC; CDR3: CASSLGPGPEQFF
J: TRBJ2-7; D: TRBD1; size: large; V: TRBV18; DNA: TGTGCCAGCTCTCGGACAGGGCGCCACGAGCAGTACTTC; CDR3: CASSRTGRHEQYF
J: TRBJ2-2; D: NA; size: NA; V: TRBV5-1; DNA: TGCGCCAGCAGCAACCCCATAGCAGTCAACACCGGGGAGCTGTTTTTT; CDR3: CASSNPIAVNTGELFF
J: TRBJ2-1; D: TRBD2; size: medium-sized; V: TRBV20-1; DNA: TGCAGTGCTAGGGGGGAGGGCCCAAATGAGCAGTTCTTC; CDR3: CSARGEGPNEQFF
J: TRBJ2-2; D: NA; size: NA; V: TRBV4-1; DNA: TGCGCCAGCAGCAACCAGGGTAATGCGAACACCGGGGAGCTGTTTTTT; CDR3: CASSNQGNANTGELFF
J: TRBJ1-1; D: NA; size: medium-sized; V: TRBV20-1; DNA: TGCAGTGCTAGAGACCTATTCGGCAAGCTGGACACTGAAGCTTTCTTT; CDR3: CSARDLFGKLDTEAFF
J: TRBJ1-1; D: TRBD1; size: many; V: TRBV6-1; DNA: TGTGCCAGCAGTGAAATTGGCGGACAGGGGAGGAACACTGAAGCTTTCTTT; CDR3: CASSEIGGQGRNTEAFF
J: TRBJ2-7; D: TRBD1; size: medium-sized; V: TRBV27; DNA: TGTGCCAGCAGAAGAGGGACAGGGGGAGGCGAGCAGTACTTC; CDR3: CASRRGTGGGEQYF
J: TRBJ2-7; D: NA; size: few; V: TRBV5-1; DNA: TGCGCCAGCAGCGCTTCGGACAGAGGGGAGCAGTACTTC; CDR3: CASSASDRGEQYF
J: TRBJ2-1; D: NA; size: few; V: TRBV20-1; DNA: TGCAGTGCTAGCGGGACGGGCTTCGGAGAGCAGTTCTTC; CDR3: CSASGTGFGEQFF